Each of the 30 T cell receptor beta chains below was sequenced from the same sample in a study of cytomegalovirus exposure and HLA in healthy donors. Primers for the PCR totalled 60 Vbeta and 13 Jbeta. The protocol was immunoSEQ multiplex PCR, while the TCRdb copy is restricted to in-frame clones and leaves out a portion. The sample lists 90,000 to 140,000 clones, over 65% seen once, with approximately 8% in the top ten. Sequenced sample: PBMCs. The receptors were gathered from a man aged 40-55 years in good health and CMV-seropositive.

CDR3 residues: CASRSFRGQSSPYEQYF. Here the CDR3 DNA reads TGTGCCAGCAGGAGCTTTAGGGGACAGAGTTCGCCCTACGAGCAGTACTTC. This chain links TRBV6-4 with TRBJ2-7; 7 bases align to TRBD1. V shed 6 bases, J shed 2 bases, and the junction held 16 bases outside the gene matches. This CDR3 region has 17 residues. Germline loops: CDR1 MRHNA, CDR2 SNTAGT.

CDR3 in amino acids: CASSVEGSYNEQFF. The CDR3 nucleotides read TGTGCCAGCAGCGTTGAGGGCTCCTACAATGAGCAGTTCTTC. V gene TRBV9 combines with J gene TRBJ2-1; maybe TRBD2 (5 bases). Deletions cut 2 bases from V and 0 bases from J, with 6 bases between. The V gene's germline CDR1 is SGDLS and CDR2 YYNGEE. The length of the CDR3 is 14 residues.

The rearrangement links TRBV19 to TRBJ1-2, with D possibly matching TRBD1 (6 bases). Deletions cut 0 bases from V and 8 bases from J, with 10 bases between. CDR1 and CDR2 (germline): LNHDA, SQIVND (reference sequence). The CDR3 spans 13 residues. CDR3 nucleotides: TGTGCCAGTAGTATAGAGGGGGCGCTGGGCTACACCTTC. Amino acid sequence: CASSIEGALGYTF.

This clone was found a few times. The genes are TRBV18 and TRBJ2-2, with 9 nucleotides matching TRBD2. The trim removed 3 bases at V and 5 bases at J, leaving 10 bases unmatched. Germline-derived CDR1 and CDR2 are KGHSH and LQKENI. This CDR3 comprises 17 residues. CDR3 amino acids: CASSPYEPGLATGELFF. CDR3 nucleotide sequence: TGTGCCAGCTCACCCTATGAACCGGGACTAGCAACCGGGGAGCTGTTTTTT.

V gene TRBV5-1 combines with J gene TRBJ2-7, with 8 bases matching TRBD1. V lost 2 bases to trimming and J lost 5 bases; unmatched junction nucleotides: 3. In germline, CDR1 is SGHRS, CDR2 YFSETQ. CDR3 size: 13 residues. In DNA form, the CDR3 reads TGCGCCAGCAGCTTCACAGGGGGGAACGAGCAGTACTTC. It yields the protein CASSFTGGNEQYF.

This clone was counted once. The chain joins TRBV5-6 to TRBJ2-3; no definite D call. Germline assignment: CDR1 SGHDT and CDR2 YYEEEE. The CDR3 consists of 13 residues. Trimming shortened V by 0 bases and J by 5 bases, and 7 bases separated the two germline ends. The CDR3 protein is CASSLVLRDTQYF. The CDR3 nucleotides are TGTGCCAGCAGCTTGGTGCTAAGAGATACGCAGTATTTT.

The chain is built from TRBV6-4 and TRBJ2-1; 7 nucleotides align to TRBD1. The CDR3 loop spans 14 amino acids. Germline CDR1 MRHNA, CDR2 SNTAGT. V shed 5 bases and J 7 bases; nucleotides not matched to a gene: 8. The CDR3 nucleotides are TGTGCCAGCAGTCAAGGGGGCATCGGGAATGAGCAGTTCTTC. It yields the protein CASSQGGIGNEQFF.

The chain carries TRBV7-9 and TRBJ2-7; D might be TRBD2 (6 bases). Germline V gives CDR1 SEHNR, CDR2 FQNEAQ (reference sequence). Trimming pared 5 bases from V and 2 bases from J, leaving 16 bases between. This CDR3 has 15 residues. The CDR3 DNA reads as TGTGCCAGCAGCGAGTACGGGACTCCACCCTACGAGCAGTACTTC. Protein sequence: CASSEYGTPPYEQYF.

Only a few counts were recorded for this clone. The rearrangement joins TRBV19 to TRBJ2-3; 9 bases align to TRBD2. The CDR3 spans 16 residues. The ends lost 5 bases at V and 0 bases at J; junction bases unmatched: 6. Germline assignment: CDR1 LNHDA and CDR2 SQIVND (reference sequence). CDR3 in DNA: TGTGCCAGTAGTTCCAGGACTAGCGCGAGCACAGATACGCAGTATTTT. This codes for CASSSRTSASTDTQYF.

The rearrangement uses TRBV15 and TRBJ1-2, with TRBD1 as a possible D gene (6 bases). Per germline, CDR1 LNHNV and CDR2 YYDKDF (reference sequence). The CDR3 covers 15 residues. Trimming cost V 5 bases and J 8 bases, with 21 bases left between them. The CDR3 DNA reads TGTGCCACCAGCTTACCGGGACAACCCCGGGAAGGCTACACCTTC. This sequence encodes CATSLPGQPREGYTF. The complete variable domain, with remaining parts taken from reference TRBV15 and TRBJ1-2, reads DAMVIQNPRYQVTQFGKPVTLSCSQTLNHNVMYWYQQKSSQAPKLLFHYYDKDFNNEADTPDNFQSRRPNTSFCFLDIRSPGLGDTAMYLCATSLPGQPREGYTFGSGTRLTVV.

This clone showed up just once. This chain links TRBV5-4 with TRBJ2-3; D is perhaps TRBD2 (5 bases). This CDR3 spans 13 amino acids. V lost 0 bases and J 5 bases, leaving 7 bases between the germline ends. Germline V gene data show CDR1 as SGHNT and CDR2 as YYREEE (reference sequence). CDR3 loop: CASSLGREDTQYF. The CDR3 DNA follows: TGTGCCAGCAGCTTGGGCCGGGAAGATACGCAGTATTTT.

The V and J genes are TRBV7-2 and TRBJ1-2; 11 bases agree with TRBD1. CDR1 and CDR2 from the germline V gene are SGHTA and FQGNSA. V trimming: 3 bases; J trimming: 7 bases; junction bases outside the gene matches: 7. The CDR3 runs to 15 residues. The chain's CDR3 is CASSFKGQGAPGYTF. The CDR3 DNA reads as TGTGCCAGCAGCTTTAAAGGACAGGGGGCACCTGGCTACACCTTC.

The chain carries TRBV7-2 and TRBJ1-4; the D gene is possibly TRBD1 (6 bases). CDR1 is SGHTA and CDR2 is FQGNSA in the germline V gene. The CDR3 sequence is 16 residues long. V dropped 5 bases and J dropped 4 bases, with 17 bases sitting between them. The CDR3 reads CASSVRPGQSNEKLFF. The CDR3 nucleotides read TGTGCCAGCAGCGTTCGACCAGGACAGAGTAATGAAAAACTGTTTTTT.

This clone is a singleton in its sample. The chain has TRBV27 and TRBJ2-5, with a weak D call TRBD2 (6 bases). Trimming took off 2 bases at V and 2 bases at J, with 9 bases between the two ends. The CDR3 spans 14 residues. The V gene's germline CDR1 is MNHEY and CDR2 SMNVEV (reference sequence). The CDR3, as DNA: TGTGCCAGCAGTTTAACGGGACTTCAAGAGACCCAGTACTTC. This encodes CASSLTGLQETQYF.

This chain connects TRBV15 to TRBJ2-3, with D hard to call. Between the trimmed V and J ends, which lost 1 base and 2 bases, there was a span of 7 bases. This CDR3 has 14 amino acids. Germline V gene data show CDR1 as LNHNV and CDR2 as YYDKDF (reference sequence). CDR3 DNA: TGTGCCACCAGCAGAGGGGCTGTCACAGATACGCAGTATTTT. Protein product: CATSRGAVTDTQYF. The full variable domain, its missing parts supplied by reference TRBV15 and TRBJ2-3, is DAMVIQNPRYQVTQFGKPVTLSCSQTLNHNVMYWYQQKSSQAPKLLFHYYDKDFNNEADTPDNFQSRRPNTSFCFLDIRSPGLGDTAMYLCATSRGAVTDTQYFGPGTRLTVL.

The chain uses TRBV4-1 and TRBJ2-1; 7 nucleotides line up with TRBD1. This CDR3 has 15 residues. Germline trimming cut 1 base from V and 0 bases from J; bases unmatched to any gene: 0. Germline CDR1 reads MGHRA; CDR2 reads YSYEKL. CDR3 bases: TGCGCCAGCAGCCAAGGACAGGGCTCCTACAATGAGCAGTTCTTC. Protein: CASSQGQGSYNEQFF.

The CDR3 coding sequence is TGTGCCAGCAGCTTAGTTTGGACAGGGGGGACGGACACTGAAGCTTTCTTT. It translates to CASSLVWTGGTDTEAFF. This chain links TRBV7-9 with TRBJ1-1; 10 bases fit TRBD1. Germline V gene data show CDR1 as SEHNR and CDR2 as FQNEAQ (reference sequence). CDR3 length equals 17 residues. J gave up 3 bases and V 1 base, and 8 bases lay outside the gene matches.

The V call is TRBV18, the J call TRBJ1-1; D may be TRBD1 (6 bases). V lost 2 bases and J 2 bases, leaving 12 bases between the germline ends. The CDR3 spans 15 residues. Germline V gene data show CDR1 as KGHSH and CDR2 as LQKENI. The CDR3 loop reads CASSPMGGQNTEAFF. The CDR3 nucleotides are TGTGCCAGCTCACCAATGGGGGGGCAAAACACTGAAGCTTTCTTT.

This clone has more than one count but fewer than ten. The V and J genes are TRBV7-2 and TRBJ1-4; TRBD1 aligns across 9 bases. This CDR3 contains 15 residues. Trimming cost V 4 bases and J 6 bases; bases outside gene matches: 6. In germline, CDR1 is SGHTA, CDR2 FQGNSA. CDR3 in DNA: TGTGCCAGCAGCTCAGACAGGGGGTTGTATGAAAAACTGTTTTTT. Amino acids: CASSSDRGLYEKLFF.

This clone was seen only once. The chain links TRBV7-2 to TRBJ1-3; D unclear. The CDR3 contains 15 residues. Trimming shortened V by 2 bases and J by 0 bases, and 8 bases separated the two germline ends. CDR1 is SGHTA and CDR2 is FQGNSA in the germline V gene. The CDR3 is CASSLNSNSGNTIYF. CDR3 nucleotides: TGTGCCAGCAGCTTAAACAGCAACTCTGGAAACACCATATATTTT.

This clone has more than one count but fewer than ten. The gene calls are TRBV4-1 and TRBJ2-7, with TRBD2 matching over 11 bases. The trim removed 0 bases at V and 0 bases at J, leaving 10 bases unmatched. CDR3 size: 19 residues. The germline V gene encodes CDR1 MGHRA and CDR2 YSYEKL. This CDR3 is CASSQEWVGTSGSSYEQYF. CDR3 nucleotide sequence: TGCGCCAGCAGCCAAGAGTGGGTGGGGACTAGCGGTAGCTCCTACGAGCAGTACTTC.

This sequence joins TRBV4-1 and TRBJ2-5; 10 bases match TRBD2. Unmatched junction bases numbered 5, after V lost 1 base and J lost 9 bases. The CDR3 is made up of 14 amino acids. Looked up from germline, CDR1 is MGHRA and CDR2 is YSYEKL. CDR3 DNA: TGCGCCAGCAGCCAAGTACCAGCGGGAGGGTCCCAGTACTTC. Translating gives CASSQVPAGGSQYF.

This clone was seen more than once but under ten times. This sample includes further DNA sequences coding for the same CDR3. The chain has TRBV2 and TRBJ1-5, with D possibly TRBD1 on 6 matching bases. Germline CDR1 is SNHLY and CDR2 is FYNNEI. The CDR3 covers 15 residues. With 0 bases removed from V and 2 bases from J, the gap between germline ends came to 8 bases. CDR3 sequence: CASSEAGGRNQPQHF. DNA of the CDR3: TGTGCCAGCAGTGAAGCGGGGGGGCGCAATCAGCCCCAGCATTTT.

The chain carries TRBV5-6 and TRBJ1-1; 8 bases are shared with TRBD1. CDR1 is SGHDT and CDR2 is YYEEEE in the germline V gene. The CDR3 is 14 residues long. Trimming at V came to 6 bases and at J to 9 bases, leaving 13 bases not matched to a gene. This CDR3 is CASNPWTGTIKAFF. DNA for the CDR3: TGTGCCAGCAATCCTTGGACAGGGACCATCAAAGCTTTCTTT.

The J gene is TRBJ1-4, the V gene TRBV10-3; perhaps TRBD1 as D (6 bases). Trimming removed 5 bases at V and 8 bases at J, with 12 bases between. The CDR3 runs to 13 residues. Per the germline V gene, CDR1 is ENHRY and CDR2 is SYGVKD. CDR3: CAISWTEGEKLFF. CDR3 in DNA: TGTGCCATCAGTTGGACAGAGGGGGAAAAACTGTTTTTT.

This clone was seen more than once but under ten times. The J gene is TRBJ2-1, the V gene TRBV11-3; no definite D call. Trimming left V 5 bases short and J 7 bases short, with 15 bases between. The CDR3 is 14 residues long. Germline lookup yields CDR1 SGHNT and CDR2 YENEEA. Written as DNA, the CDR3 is TGTGCCAGCAGCCCACGGAGAAAGGAGAATGAGCAGTTCTTC. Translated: CASSPRRKENEQFF.

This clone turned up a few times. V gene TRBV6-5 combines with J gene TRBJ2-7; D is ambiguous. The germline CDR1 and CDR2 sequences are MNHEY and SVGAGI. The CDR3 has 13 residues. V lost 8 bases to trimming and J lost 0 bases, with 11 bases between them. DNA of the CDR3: TGTGCCAGCCGCGGCGAGACCTCCTACGAGCAGTACTTC. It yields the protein CASRGETSYEQYF.

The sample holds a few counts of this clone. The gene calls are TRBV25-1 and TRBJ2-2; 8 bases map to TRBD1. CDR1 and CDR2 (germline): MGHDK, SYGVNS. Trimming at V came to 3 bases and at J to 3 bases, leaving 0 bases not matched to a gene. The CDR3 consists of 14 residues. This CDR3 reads CASSEDRDTGELFF. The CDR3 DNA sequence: TGTGCCAGCAGTGAGGACAGGGACACCGGGGAGCTGTTTTTT.

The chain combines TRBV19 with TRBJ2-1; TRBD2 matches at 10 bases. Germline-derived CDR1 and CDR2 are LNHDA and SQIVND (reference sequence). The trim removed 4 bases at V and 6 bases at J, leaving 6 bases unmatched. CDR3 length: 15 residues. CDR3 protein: CASSTLAGGSNEQFF. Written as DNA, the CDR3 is TGTGCCAGTAGTACCTTAGCGGGAGGTAGCAATGAGCAGTTCTTC.

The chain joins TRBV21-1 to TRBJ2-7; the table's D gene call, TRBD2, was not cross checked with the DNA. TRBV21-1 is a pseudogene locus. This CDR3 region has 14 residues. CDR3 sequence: CASSRLAGVREQYF. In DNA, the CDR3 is TGTGCCAGCAGCAGACTAGCGGGAGTCCGTGAGCAGTACTTC.